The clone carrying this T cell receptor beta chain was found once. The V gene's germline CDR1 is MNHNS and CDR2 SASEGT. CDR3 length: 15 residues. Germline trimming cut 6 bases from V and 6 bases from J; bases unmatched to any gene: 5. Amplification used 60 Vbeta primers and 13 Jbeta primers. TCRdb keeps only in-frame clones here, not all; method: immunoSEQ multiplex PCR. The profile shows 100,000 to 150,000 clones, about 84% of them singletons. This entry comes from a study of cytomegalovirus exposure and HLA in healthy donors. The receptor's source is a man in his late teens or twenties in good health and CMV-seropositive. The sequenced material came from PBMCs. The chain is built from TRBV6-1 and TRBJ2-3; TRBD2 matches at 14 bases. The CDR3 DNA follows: TGTGCCAGCAGCCTCGGACTAGCGGGGGGTGATACGCAGTATTTT. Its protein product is CASSLGLAGGDTQYF.